This T cell receptor beta chain was sequenced in a study of blood T cell repertoires in COVID-19. Produced via immunoSEQ multiplex PCR; TCRdb's table is partial and in-frame only. The sample includes 350,000 to 400,000 clones, 80% to 90% of them seen just once. The sequence was collected from a woman aged 55-69 years with COVID-19, enrolled during active disease. Sequenced: peripheral blood.

The CDR3 sequence: CASSFRGAGFGTDTQYF. CDR3 DNA: TGTGCCAGCAGTTTTCGGGGCGCGGGATTTGGTACAGATACGCAGTATTTT. The rearrangement links TRBV27 to TRBJ2-3, with a possible D match to TRBD2 (6 bases). V gave up 3 bases and J gave up 3 bases, with 19 bases separating them. The germline CDR1 and CDR2 sequences are MNHEY and SMNVEV (reference sequence). This CDR3 has 17 residues.